The source of this T cell receptor (beta chain) is a study of T-cell reconstitution after alpha-beta-depleted transplantation in children. Study results and caveats: For some patients, TCRbeta diversity was high at day 60 because of recipient T cells and thymic progenitors that survived. Alpha-beta T cells present about two months after transplant were reported to originate from several hundred expanded graft clones. From newly produced T cells came most of the T-cell counts and diversity one year after transplant.

During its preparation, the TCRbeta library received unique molecular identifiers. TCRdb itself ran the PCR reads through MiXCR, one entry per CDR3 protein. Of hundreds of thousands of distinct CDR3 sequences in the sample, approximately 14% were seen once. In regard to this clonotype: Its target is unknown.

This CDR3 is built from 16 residues. Germline values: CDR1 SGHRS, CDR2 YFSETQ. Trimming pared 0 bases from V and 4 bases from J, leaving 16 bases between. V is TRBV5-1 and J is TRBJ1-2; D gene unclear. The receptor's source is a girl aged 2-10 years with congenital amegakaryocytic thrombocytopenia, due to receive a stem cell transplant. Sample: PBMCs, taken before TCRalphabeta/CD19-depleted stem cell transplant. In nucleotides, the CDR3 is TGCGCCAGCAGCTTGGGCCTCTCAGGCGAACTCTATGGCTACACCTTC. It translates to CASSLGLSGELYGYTF.